The 26 T cell receptor beta chains in this list originate from one sample, sequenced in a study of T cells in Graves' hyperthyroidism and ophthalmopathy (dated by TCRdb to about 2019). Library preparation used multiplex PCR. TCRdb shows the sequencer as Illumina HiSeq 2000. Amplification of TCR beta CDR3 regions was carried out from RNA transcripts. The first round of RT-PCR for the TCR CDR3 was performed with the HTBI primer set and the Qiagen OneStep RT-PCR kit. TCRdb reran the public reads through fastp at Q25 and MiXCR, keeping productive beta chains. Rows are combined by CDR3 protein, so each entry shows the most common genes and DNA. This sample lists over 700,000 distinct CDR3 sequences; under 20% were detected once. The ten most abundant clones make up over 15% of the sample. Sequenced input: blood. These TCRs come from a woman aged 45 to 65 with Graves' hyperthyroidism that later progressed to Graves' ophthalmopathy.

In this sample, this clonotype turned up many times. The rearrangement links TRBV3-1 to TRBJ1-2, with D tentatively TRBD1 (5 bases). CDR3 length: 14 amino acids. Germline values: CDR1 LGHDT, CDR2 YNNKEL (reference sequence). V gave up 0 bases and J gave up 3 bases, with 8 bases separating them. CDR3 in amino acids: CASSQDQGYYGYTF. As DNA, the CDR3 is TGTGCCAGCAGCCAAGATCAGGGTTACTATGGCTACACCTTC.

This sequence joins TRBV20-1 and TRBJ2-5; D is undetermined. The germline V and J ends were trimmed by 6 bases and 5 bases, with 16 bases remaining between them. This CDR3 has 13 residues. Germline CDR1 and CDR2: DFQATT and SNEGSKA (reference sequence). The CDR3 sequence is CSALLGYGETQYF. The CDR3 DNA reads as TGCAGTGCCTTACTGGGGTACGGGGAGACCCAGTACTTC.

In this sample, this clonotype turned up many times. This chain uses TRBV20-1 with TRBJ1-5; 10 bases are shared with TRBD1. J was trimmed by 9 bases and V by 5 bases; bases with no gene match: 10. The CDR3 has 14 residues. The V gene's germline CDR1 is DFQATT and CDR2 SNEGSKA (reference sequence). The CDR3 protein is CSADRGPSGRPQHF. The DNA of the CDR3 is TGCAGTGCTGACAGGGGGCCGAGTGGGCGGCCCCAGCATTTT.

The table lists this clonotype with many counts. This chain connects TRBV11-2 to TRBJ1-1; TRBD1 might be the D (6 bases). CDR3 length equals 16 residues. The ends were cut back, 5 bases at V and 1 base at J, with 17 bases in the middle. The V gene's germline CDR1 is SGHAT and CDR2 FQNNGV. Here the CDR3 DNA reads TGTGCCAGCAGCCTCGGCCAGGGGTGGAGGAACACTGAAGCTTTCTTT. Translating it yields CASSLGQGWRNTEAFF.

This clonotype was counted between two and nine times. The chain joins TRBV7-3 to TRBJ2-2; TRBD2 might be the D (7 bases). V was shortened by 5 bases and J by 1 base, with 14 bases between the two germline ends. The CDR3 has 16 amino acids. Germline CDR1 reads SGHTA; CDR2 reads FQGTGA. CDR3 bases: TGTGCCAGCAGCCTAGCGGACAGAATGAACACCGGGGAGCTGTTTTTT. It yields the protein CASSLADRMNTGELFF.

The genes are TRBV15 and TRBJ1-5; D unclear. This CDR3 contains 17 residues. Trimming stripped 8 bases from V and 0 bases from J, with 20 bases between. The germline CDR1 and CDR2 sequences are LNHNV and YYDKDF (reference sequence). The CDR3 coding sequence is TGTGCCACCGACGACGGCAACCGGCCCTTTAGCAATCAGCCCCAGCATTTT. Protein sequence: CATDDGNRPFSNQPQHF.

This clonotype was counted between two and nine times. The J gene is TRBJ2-1, the V gene TRBV5-6; D is possibly TRBD1 (5 bases). The germline CDR1 and CDR2 sequences are SGHDT and YYEEEE. CDR3 length: 15 residues. Trimming cost V 0 bases and J 8 bases, with 15 bases left between them. The CDR3 here is CASSLGGHRLDEQFF. CDR3 bases: TGTGCCAGCAGCTTGGGCGGACACCGGTTAGATGAGCAGTTCTTC.

There are many counts of this clonotype. J is TRBJ2-7 and V is TRBV20-1, with 7 nucleotides matching TRBD2. The V segment lost 4 bases and the J segment 2 bases; nucleotides outside the gene matches: 8. The CDR3 is made up of 14 amino acids. Germline V gene lookup returns CDR1 DFQATT and CDR2 SNEGSKA (reference sequence). The CDR3: CSAKGRGTPYEQYF. Here the CDR3 DNA reads TGCAGTGCTAAAGGGAGGGGAACCCCCTACGAGCAGTACTTC.

To note about this clonotype: This is likely a read error, given that the CDR3 carries no conserved phenylalanine or tryptophan at its end. The chain uses TRBV11-2 and TRBJ2-7; TRBD1 agrees at 10 bases. Germline CDR1 SGHAT, CDR2 FQNNGV. J lost 6 bases, V lost 5 bases, and 10 bases had no gene match. The CDR3 runs to 15 residues. The CDR3 DNA reads TGTGCCAGCAGCCAACCGCCCGGGACAGGGGCCGAGCAGTACTCC. This translates into CASSQPPGTGAEQYS.

At least ten counts were recorded for this clonotype. The gene calls are TRBV11-2 and TRBJ2-1; 10 bases match TRBD1. The germline CDR1 and CDR2 sequences are SGHAT and FQNNGV. The CDR3 sequence is 15 residues long. V gave up 3 bases and J gave up 4 bases; unmatched junction bases: 3. CDR3 in amino acids: CASSFTGQGYNEQFF. As DNA, the CDR3 is TGTGCCAGCAGCTTCACGGGACAGGGGTACAATGAGCAGTTCTTC.

In its sample, this clonotype was seen many times. The gene calls are TRBV20-1 and TRBJ2-7; 10 bases match TRBD1. Germline assignment: CDR1 DFQATT and CDR2 SNEGSKA (reference sequence). V shed 4 bases, J shed 7 bases, and the junction held 7 bases outside the gene matches. This CDR3 comprises 13 residues. The CDR3 region is CSATHGTGEEQYF. The CDR3 nucleotides are TGCAGTGCTACCCACGGGACAGGGGAAGAGCAGTACTTC.

This rearrangement joins TRBV7-2 to TRBJ2-7; D perhaps matches TRBD1 (6 bases). The CDR3 has 15 residues. Germline loops: CDR1 SGHTA, CDR2 FQGNSA. The germline V and J ends were trimmed by 3 bases and 4 bases, with 16 bases remaining between them. The CDR3 DNA reads TGTGCCAGCAGCTTCTTCCAGGGGACCTCTTACGAGCAGTACTTC. Translation: CASSFFQGTSYEQYF.

The V gene is TRBV6-1, the J gene TRBJ2-3; 9 bases map to TRBD2. Germline lookup yields CDR1 MNHNS and CDR2 SASEGT. This CDR3 is built from 15 residues. With 1 base clipped from V and 5 bases from J, the junction kept 4 bases outside the gene matches. DNA for the CDR3: TGTGCCAGCAGTGAAGATGCGGGGGGGCAAGATACGCAGTATTTT. Its translation: CASSEDAGGQDTQYF.

This clonotype was found many times. The chain combines TRBV11-2 with TRBJ2-3; maybe TRBD2 (6 bases). CDR1 is SGHAT, CDR2 FQNNGV, per germline. The CDR3 is 17 residues long. Trimming shortened V by 1 base and J by 0 bases, and 14 bases separated the two germline ends. The CDR3 DNA follows: TGTGCCAGCAGCTTAGTAGGGCTAGCGTTTAGCACAGATACGCAGTATTTT. Translating gives CASSLVGLAFSTDTQYF.

The sample holds a few counts of this clonotype. A much larger clone differs from this one at a single base, so this may be a read error. The rearrangement links TRBV20-1 to TRBJ2-2; D is perhaps TRBD2 (6 bases). CDR1 is DFQATT and CDR2 is SNEGSKA in the germline V gene (reference sequence). This CDR3 is 13 amino acids long. The CDR3 nucleotides are TGCAGTGCTGGAGATCTCGGGGGCGGGGAGCTGTTTTTT. It specifies CSAGDLGGGELFF.

Only a few counts were recorded for this clonotype. The chain combines TRBV18 with TRBJ1-4; 12 positions match TRBD1. V dropped 4 bases and J dropped 5; count of bases not matched to a gene: 5. CDR1 is KGHSH and CDR2 is LQKENI in the germline V gene. The CDR3 covers 16 residues. In DNA, the CDR3 is TGTGCCAGCTCACTTGGGGACAGGGGGCAGAATGAAAAACTGTTTTTT. Amino acids: CASSLGDRGQNEKLFF. The full variable domain, in which reference TRBV18 and TRBJ1-4 provide the parts outside the CDR3, is NAGVMQNPRHLVRRRGQEARLRCSPMKGHSHVYWYRQLPEEGLKFMVYLQKENIIDESGMPKERFSAEFPKEGPSILRIQQVVRGDSAAYFCASSLGDRGQNEKLFFGSGTQLSVL.

This clonotype was observed at least ten times. The junction and the germline gene differ at one end; a read error may be behind it. The rearrangement links TRBV7-7 to TRBJ2-1; 10 nucleotides agree with TRBD1. The germline CDR1 and CDR2 sequences are SSHAT and FNYEAQ (reference sequence). The CDR3 has 16 residues. The DNA for the CDR3 is TGTGCTAGCAGCTCAACGGGACAGGGGTACACCAATGAGCAGTTCTTC. As protein: CASSSTGQGYTNEQFF. Filled out from reference TRBV7-7 and TRBJ2-1, the complete variable domain reads GAGVSQSPRYKVTKRGQDVTLRCDPISSHATLYWYQQALGQGPEFLTYFNYEAQPDKSGLPSDRFSAERPEGSISTLTIQRTEQRDSAMYRCASSSTGQGYTNEQFFGPGTRLTVL.

The chain employs TRBV12-3 or TRBV12-4 and TRBJ2-1; 9 bases line up with TRBD1. Trimming removed 7 bases from V and 3 bases from J; junction bases left unmatched: 13. The CDR3 extends over 17 amino acids. The CDR3 region is CASNPGGDRGIYNEQFF. The DNA for the CDR3 is TGTGCCAGCAACCCTGGCGGAGACAGGGGGATCTACAATGAGCAGTTCTTC.

The chain is built from TRBV19 and TRBJ1-6; no definite D call. V lost 5 bases, J lost 1 base, and 9 bases lay in between. The CDR3 is 15 amino acids. Germline V CDR1 and CDR2: LNHDA, SQIVND (reference sequence). The CDR3 protein is CASSADNSYNSPLHF. The CDR3 nucleotides read TGTGCCAGTAGTGCCGACAATTCCTATAATTCACCCCTCCACTTT.

The CDR3 nucleotides read TGCGCCAGCAGCCAAGATCGGGCTAGCGGTTACACCGGGGAGCTGTTTTTT. It specifies CASSQDRASGYTGELFF. V is TRBV4-1 and J is TRBJ2-2, with 7 nucleotides matching TRBD2. The germline V gene has CDR1 MGHRA and CDR2 YSYEKL. Trimming removed 0 bases from V and 3 bases from J; junction bases left unmatched: 7. CDR3 length: 17 residues.

The V gene is TRBV12-3 or TRBV12-4, the J gene TRBJ2-7; TRBD2 matches at 12 bases. This CDR3 contains 14 residues. The V and J ends lost 4 bases and 6 bases, in that order; junction bases with no gene match: 4. The CDR3 DNA is TGTGCCAGCAGTTCGACTAGCGGGGGTCGCGAGCAGTACTTC. Its protein product is CASSSTSGGREQYF.

This clonotype has just a few counts. This may be a read error: a much more frequent sequence differs by one nucleotide. The chain is built from TRBV12-3 or TRBV12-4 and TRBJ2-7; D unclear. The CDR3 consists of 12 residues. The CDR3 protein is CAGSPRHSEQYF. The CDR3 nucleotides are TGTGCCGGCAGTCCTAGACACTCCGAGCAGTACTTC.

This clonotype appeared a few times. The chain recombines TRBV3-1 with TRBJ2-7; 7 bases align to TRBD1. J gave up 7 bases and V 3 bases, and 15 bases lay outside the gene matches. CDR3 length: 16 amino acids. Germline V gene data show CDR1 as LGHDT and CDR2 as YNNKEL (reference sequence). The CDR3, as DNA: TGTGCCAGCAGCCATCTCCGGACAGGAAAAGAGGGGGAGCAGTACTTC. Protein sequence: CASSHLRTGKEGEQYF.

This clonotype was counted a few times. The chain recombines TRBV9 with TRBJ2-1; perhaps TRBD2 as D (6 bases). From germline, CDR1 is SGDLS and CDR2 YYNGEE. The CDR3 has 13 amino acids. The V end lost 3 bases, the J end lost 5 bases, and 9 bases lay between the germline ends. CDR3 DNA sequence: TGTGCCAGCAGCGGATTAGCGGACAATGAGCAGTTCTTC. Translating gives CASSGLADNEQFF.

The chain carries TRBV6-1 and TRBJ2-2; tentatively, D is TRBD1 or TRBD2 (5 bases each). CDR3 length: 17 residues. Germline V CDR1 and CDR2: MNHNS, SASEGT. Trimming pared 1 base from V and 7 bases from J, leaving 19 bases between. The CDR3 DNA sequence: TGTGCCAGCAGTGAAGGGGCCCCGGGGCCCCAGGTCGGGGAGCTGTTTTTT. Its protein is CASSEGAPGPQVGELFF.

This clonotype was observed a few times. The genes are TRBV19 and TRBJ1-2, with a weak D call TRBD1 (6 bases). CDR1 and CDR2 from the germline V gene are LNHDA and SQIVND (reference sequence). V shed 3 bases and J shed 6 bases, with 8 bases lying between them. There are 12 residues in the CDR3. CDR3 bases: TGTGCCAGTAGTATCACAGGGAATGGCTACACCTTC. Translating it yields CASSITGNGYTF.